This entry features one TCR beta chain sequence. TCRdb's copy holds only in-frame clones and misses some; the assay was immunoSEQ multiplex PCR. Of 77,000 or so clones detected, roughly 90% appear once; the ten largest clones hold approximately 0.5%. The sample belongs to a study of OX40 agonist ivuxolimab in advanced cancers. This specimen was CD4+ or CD8+ T cells sorted from blood, taken in a trial of the OX40 agonist ivuxolimab. The TCR comes from an adult with an advanced solid tumor such as melanoma, head and neck, liver or kidney cancer.

CDR3 DNA: TGTGCCAGCAGCCTAAACCCGGAGAACACCGGGGAGCTGTTTTTT. Amino acid sequence: CASSLNPENTGELFF. V gene TRBV6-1 combines with J gene TRBJ2-2; D uncertain. Germline CDR1 reads MNHNS; CDR2 reads SASEGT. V lost 6 bases and J lost 1, with 12 bases in between. This CDR3 contains 15 residues.